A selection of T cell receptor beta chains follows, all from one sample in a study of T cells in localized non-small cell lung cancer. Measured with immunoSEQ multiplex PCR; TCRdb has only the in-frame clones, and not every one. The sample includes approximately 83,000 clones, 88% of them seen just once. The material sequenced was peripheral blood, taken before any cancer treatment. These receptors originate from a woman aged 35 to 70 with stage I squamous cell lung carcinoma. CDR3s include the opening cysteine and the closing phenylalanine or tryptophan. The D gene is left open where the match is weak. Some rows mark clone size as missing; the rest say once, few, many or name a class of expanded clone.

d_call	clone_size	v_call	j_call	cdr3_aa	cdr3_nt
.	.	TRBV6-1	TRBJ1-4	CASSEAVGHSSEKLFF	TGTGCCAGCAGTGAAGCCGTTGGGCATTCTTCTGAAAAACTGTTTTTT
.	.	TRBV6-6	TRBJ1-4	CASRREEKLFF	TGTGCCAGCAGGAGGGAAGAAAAACTGTTTTTT
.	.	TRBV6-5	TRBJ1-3	CASSFYDRILGNAIYF	TGTGCCAGCAGTTTCTACGACAGGATACTTGGAAACGCCATATATTTT
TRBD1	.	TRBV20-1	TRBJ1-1	CSAKRQGEAFF	TGCAGTGCTAAACGACAGGGCGAAGCTTTCTTT
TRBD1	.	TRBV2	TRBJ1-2	CANLDRGTTYGYTF	TGTGCCAACCTGGACAGGGGGACGACCTATGGCTACACCTTC
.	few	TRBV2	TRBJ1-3	CASSPSSGNTIYF	TGTGCCAGCAGCCCTTCCTCTGGAAACACCATATATTTT
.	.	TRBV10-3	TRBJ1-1	CAISPGRNMNTEAFF	TGTGCCATCAGCCCGGGCAGAAACATGAACACTGAAGCTTTCTTT
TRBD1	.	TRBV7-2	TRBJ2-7	CASKYGTGGDSYEQYF	TGTGCCAGCAAGTACGGGACAGGGGGTGACTCCTACGAGCAGTACTTC
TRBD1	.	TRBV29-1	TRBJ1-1	CSVEIGRGRDTEAFF	TGCAGCGTTGAGATAGGCAGGGGGAGGGACACTGAAGCTTTCTTT
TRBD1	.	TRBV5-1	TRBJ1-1	CASSKDRYTEAFF	TGCGCCAGCAGCAAGGACAGGTACACTGAAGCTTTCTTT
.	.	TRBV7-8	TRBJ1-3	CASSLGTASGNTIYF	TGTGCCAGCAGCTTAGGGACAGCCTCTGGAAACACCATATATTTT
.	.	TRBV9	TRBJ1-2	CASSVAVGVGYGYTF	TGTGCCAGCAGCGTAGCGGTGGGCGTAGGCTATGGCTACACCTTC
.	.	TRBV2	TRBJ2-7	CASILGKGGEQYF	TGTGCCAGCATCCTCGGCAAGGGAGGCGAGCAGTACTTC
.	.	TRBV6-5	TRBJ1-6	CASSYSSQSNSPLHF	TGTGCCAGCAGTTATTCGAGTCAGTCAAATTCACCCCTCCACTTT
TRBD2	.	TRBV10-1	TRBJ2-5	CASSPGGPGETQYF	TGCGCCAGCAGTCCGGGGGGGCCCGGAGAGACCCAGTACTTC
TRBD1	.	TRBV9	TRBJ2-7	CASSVGGQGDEQYF	TGTGCCAGCAGCGTCGGGGGACAGGGTGACGAGCAGTACTTC
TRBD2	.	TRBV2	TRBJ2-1	CASSEAGTSGDFGFF	TGTGCCAGCAGTGAAGCGGGGACTAGCGGGGACTTCGGGTTCTTC
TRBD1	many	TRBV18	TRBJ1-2	CASSKSTGTLDYGYTF	TGTGCCAGCTCCAAATCGACAGGGACCCTGGACTATGGCTACACCTTC
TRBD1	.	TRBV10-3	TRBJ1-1	CAISESQGARTEAFF	TGTGCCATCAGTGAGTCGCAGGGGGCGCGGACTGAAGCTTTCTTT
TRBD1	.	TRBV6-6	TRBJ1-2	CASSYRTGEYGYTF	TGTGCCAGCAGTTACCGGACAGGGGAATATGGCTACACCTTC
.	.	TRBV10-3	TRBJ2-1	CAISDVNEQFF	TGTGCCATCAGTGATGTGAATGAGCAGTTCTTC
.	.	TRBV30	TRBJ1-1	CAWSVQQFEAFF	TGTGCCTGGAGTGTACAGCAGTTTGAAGCTTTCTTT
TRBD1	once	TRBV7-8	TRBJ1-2	CASSPSGQASNYGYTF	TGTGCCAGCAGCCCGAGTGGACAGGCCAGTAACTATGGCTACACCTTC
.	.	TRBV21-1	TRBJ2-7	CASSQTEARTGIFYEQYF	TGTGCCAGCAGTCAAACAGAGGCTAGGACAGGGATTTTTTACGAGCAGTACTTC